The 21 T cell receptor beta chains in this list originate from one sample, sequenced in a study of shared clonotypes between healthy human individuals. TCRdb's copy holds only in-frame clones and misses some; the assay was immunoSEQ multiplex PCR. The sample records about 1 million clones, 65% to 75% being singletons. The sample was memory CD4+ T cells sorted from blood. The subset: CD45RA-negative fraction. These receptors originate from a man between 18 and 35 years old in good health.

This chain joins TRBV18 and TRBJ1-3; D is perhaps TRBD1 (6 bases). The germline gives CDR1 KGHSH, CDR2 LQKENI. CDR3 length equals 14 residues. Trimming left V 3 bases short and J 3 bases short, with 9 bases between. CDR3 protein: CASSPYRVGNTIYF. CDR3 nucleotides: TGTGCCAGCTCACCTTACAGGGTTGGAAACACCATATATTTT.

The J gene is TRBJ2-1, the V gene TRBV25-1; TRBD2 matches at 7 bases. The CDR3 has 15 amino acids. Germline V lookup: CDR1 MGHDK, CDR2 SYGVNS. V was clipped by 1 base and J by 5 bases; unmatched bases: 5. CDR3 sequence (DNA): TGTGCCAGCAGTGAATCGGGGGGAAACAACAATGAGCAGTTCTTC. It translates to CASSESGGNNNEQFF.

This clone was detected once. This chain connects TRBV6-1 to TRBJ1-2, with 8 nucleotides matching TRBD1. The junction had 9 bases not matched to a gene; V was cut back by 4 bases and J by 8 bases. Germline CDR1 MNHNS, CDR2 SASEGT. CDR3 length: 14 residues. CDR3 residues: CASSATGGDRGYTF. The CDR3 DNA sequence: TGTGCCAGCAGTGCCACAGGGGGGGATAGGGGCTACACCTTC.

This rearrangement joins TRBV5-4 to TRBJ2-5; D perhaps matches TRBD2 (6 bases). Looked up from germline, CDR1 is SGHNT and CDR2 is YYREEE (reference sequence). Trimming took off 6 bases at V and 2 bases at J, with 14 bases between the two ends. The CDR3 has 14 amino acids. The CDR3 here is CASMTPGLQETQYF. The CDR3 nucleotides read TGTGCCAGCATGACCCCGGGACTTCAAGAGACCCAGTACTTC.

The rearrangement joins TRBV5-1 to TRBJ2-7, with D possibly TRBD2 on 6 matching bases. Trimming took 4 bases from V and 6 from J, leaving 20 bases between them. Germline V gives CDR1 SGHRS, CDR2 YFSETQ. This CDR3 spans 15 amino acids. The DNA of the CDR3 is TGCGCCAGCAGCCCCTCAACCGGGAGCAGCGGCGAGCAGTACTTC. Encoded protein: CASSPSTGSSGEQYF. Variable domain in full (rest from reference TRBV5-1 and TRBJ2-7): KAGVTQTPRYLIKTRGQQVTLSCSPISGHRSVSWYQQTPGQGLQFLFEYFSETQRNKGNFPGRFSGRQFSNSRSEMNVSTLELGDSALYLCASSPSTGSSGEQYFGPGTRLTVT.

The chain employs TRBV9 and TRBJ2-1; 8 positions agree with TRBD1. Germline loops: CDR1 SGDLS, CDR2 YYNGEE. V dropped 1 base and J dropped 7; count of bases not matched to a gene: 7. The CDR3 has 15 residues. CDR3 nucleotide sequence: TGTGCCAGCAGCGTATCCGGGACAGGCATTAATGAGCAGTTCTTC. The encoded protein is CASSVSGTGINEQFF.

This chain connects TRBV6-1 to TRBJ2-3; 7 positions match TRBD1. Germline CDR1 MNHNS, CDR2 SASEGT. The J segment lost 4 bases and the V segment lost 10 bases, leaving 5 bases of the junction unmatched. The CDR3 is made up of 12 amino acids. The CDR3 DNA is TGTGCCACAGGGGGACCGGCAGATACGCAGTATTTT. This gives the protein CATGGPADTQYF.

This clone was detected once. The CDR3 spells CAWTAGADTGELFF. Written as DNA, the CDR3 is TGTGCCTGGACCGCAGGGGCCGACACCGGGGAGCTGTTTTTT. The rearrangement links TRBV30 to TRBJ2-2; tentative D call: TRBD1 (6 bases). V was cut by 4 bases and J by 3 bases, with 12 bases left in between. The CDR3 is 14 amino acids. The germline CDR1 and CDR2 sequences are GTSNPN and SVGIG (reference sequence).

This chain uses TRBV7-8 with TRBJ2-5; D could derive from TRBD1 or TRBD2 (6 bases each). The CDR3 length is 13 residues. V was trimmed by 5 bases and J by 5 bases, leaving 12 bases between them. In germline, CDR1 is SGHVS, CDR2 FQNEAQ. The CDR3, as DNA: TGTGCCAGCAGCCATCCCGGGGGCGAGACCCAGTACTTC. Encoded protein: CASSHPGGETQYF.

In its sample, this clone was seen once. The rearrangement links TRBV25-1 to TRBJ2-1; 7 positions match TRBD2. V was pared by 4 bases and J by 1 base, with 1 base of the junction left unmatched. The CDR3 consists of 14 residues. The germline gives CDR1 MGHDK, CDR2 SYGVNS. The CDR3 DNA reads TGTGCCAGCAGTGTGGGAGGGTCCTACAATGAGCAGTTCTTC. It translates to CASSVGGSYNEQFF.

A few counts support this clone. This CDR3 reads CAISSSGTSSYNEQFF. As DNA, the CDR3 is TGTGCCATCAGTTCCAGCGGGACTAGCTCCTACAATGAGCAGTTCTTC. V is TRBV10-3 and J is TRBJ2-1; 8 bases are shared with TRBD2. The CDR3 has 16 residues. The J segment lost 0 bases and the V segment lost 5 bases, leaving 6 bases of the junction unmatched. The germline CDR1 and CDR2 sequences are ENHRY and SYGVKD.

This clone was recorded a few times. The rearrangement uses TRBV2 and TRBJ1-1, with 7 bases that match TRBD1. Germline CDR1 is SNHLY and CDR2 is FYNNEI. The J segment lost 4 bases and the V segment lost 2 bases, leaving 7 bases of the junction unmatched. This CDR3 is 15 amino acids long. This chain's CDR3 is CASSERRGQGTEAFF. The CDR3 DNA sequence: TGTGCCAGCAGTGAAAGGAGGGGGCAAGGCACTGAAGCTTTCTTT.

This clone was recorded only once. Other DNA sequences in this sample translate to the same CDR3. The CDR3 is CASSLGGGSNTEAFF. CDR3 DNA: TGCGCCAGCAGCTTGGGAGGGGGCTCGAACACTGAAGCTTTCTTT. The chain couples TRBV5-1 to TRBJ1-1; TRBD1 matches 7 bases. V lost 0 bases, J lost 1 base, and 3 bases stayed unmatched. This CDR3 contains 15 residues. From germline, CDR1 is SGHRS and CDR2 YFSETQ.

The rearrangement joins TRBV11-1 to TRBJ2-7; D call uncertain. Germline V gene lookup returns CDR1 SGHAT and CDR2 FQDESV (reference sequence). V lost 5 bases and J lost 5, with 19 bases in between. There are 15 residues in the CDR3. In DNA, the CDR3 is TGTGCCAGCAGCCTCACCTCGCTAGGGCGGAACGAGCAGTACTTC. It codes for CASSLTSLGRNEQYF.

This clone occurred a few times. CDR3 sequence (DNA): TGTGCCAGCAGCTCTTACTCTCCGACCCAGGGGAAGAACACTGAAGCTTTCTTT. Its protein product is CASSSYSPTQGKNTEAFF. The chain couples TRBV7-9 to TRBJ1-1, with D tentatively TRBD1 (6 bases). Per germline, CDR1 SEHNR and CDR2 FQNEAQ (reference sequence). The CDR3 is made up of 18 amino acids. Trimming stripped 4 bases from V and 1 base from J, with 22 bases between.

The chain has TRBV5-4 and TRBJ1-1; TRBD1 is a possible D gene (5 bases). V was trimmed by 0 bases and J by 4 bases, leaving 16 bases between them. The CDR3 extends over 16 amino acids. Germline V gene lookup returns CDR1 SGHNT and CDR2 YYREEE (reference sequence). CDR3 amino acids: CASSLDPTGRGTEAFF. CDR3 nucleotide sequence: TGTGCCAGCAGCTTGGACCCAACGGGACGGGGCACTGAAGCTTTCTTT.

In the case of this clone: The junction departs from the called germline gene at one end, perhaps through a read error. This sequence joins TRBV7-9 and TRBJ1-6; 8 nucleotides align to TRBD1. The CDR3 has 13 amino acids. Per the germline V gene, CDR1 is SEHNR and CDR2 is FQNEAQ (reference sequence). This chain's CDR3 is CASVDRDNSLLHF. CDR3 DNA sequence: TGTGCCAGCGTGGACAGGGATAATTCACTCCTCCACTTT. Variable domain in full (rest from reference TRBV7-9 and TRBJ1-6): DTGVSQNPRHKITKRGQNVTFRCDPISEHNRLYWYRQTLGQGPEFLTYFQNEAQLEKSRLLSDRFSAERPKGSFSTLEIQRTEQGDSAMYLCASVDRDNSLLHFGNGTRLTVT.

The CDR3 is CASSQVQGGKLFF. CDR3 sequence (DNA): TGTGCCAGCAGCCAAGTTCAGGGGGGAAAACTGTTTTTT. The chain links TRBV14 to TRBJ1-4; 7 nucleotides align to TRBD1. CDR3 length: 13 residues. The J segment lost 10 bases and the V segment lost 1 base, leaving 3 bases of the junction unmatched. Looked up from germline, CDR1 is SGHDN and CDR2 is FVKESK.

The count of this clone is one. The J gene is TRBJ2-1, the V gene TRBV2; no clear D. The CDR3 is 11 residues long. Germline loops: CDR1 SNHLY, CDR2 FYNNEI. V lost 7 bases to trimming and J lost 7 bases, with 8 bases between them. CDR3: CASKYANEQFF. In nucleotides, the CDR3 is TGTGCCAGCAAATATGCGAATGAGCAGTTCTTC.

V and J are TRBV11-3 and TRBJ2-3; TRBD2 agrees at 12 bases. The CDR3 spans 18 residues. Trimming cost V 1 base and J 2 bases; bases outside gene matches: 7. CDR1 and CDR2 (germline): SGHNT, YENEEA. The CDR3 spells CASSLGRLAGEYTDTQYF. The CDR3 DNA reads TGTGCCAGCAGCTTAGGGAGACTAGCGGGAGAGTACACAGATACGCAGTATTTT.

The rearrangement uses TRBV9 and TRBJ2-5, with unresolved D. V lost 3 bases and J 4 bases, leaving 7 bases between the germline ends. The V gene's germline CDR1 is SGDLS and CDR2 YYNGEE. CDR3 length equals 12 residues. CDR3 protein: CASSGARETQYF. CDR3 sequence (DNA): TGTGCCAGCAGCGGCGCCCGAGAGACCCAGTACTTC.